This T cell receptor (beta chain) was retrieved from a study of control samples from healthy donors and cancer patients. Produced via immunoSEQ multiplex PCR; TCRdb's table is partial and in-frame only. The sample carries around 180,000 clones, approximately 94% recorded once. CDR1 is SQVTM and CDR2 is ANQGSEA in the germline V gene. Trimming removed 4 bases from V and 7 bases from J, with 10 bases in between. This CDR3 has 12 residues. This TCR was sampled from a woman between 18 and 29 years old in good health. The rearrangement joins TRBV29-1 to TRBJ1-4; TRBD1 might be the D (6 bases). Sequenced input: blood. The CDR3 region is CSVGRGGEKLFF. The CDR3, as DNA: TGCAGCGTTGGCAGGGGAGGTGAAAAACTGTTTTTT. The whole variable domain, filled in from reference TRBV29-1 and TRBJ1-4, reads SAVISQKPSRDICQRGTSLTIQCQVDSQVTMMFWYRQQPGQSLTLIATANQGSEATYESGFVIDKFPISRPNLTFSTLTVSNMSPEDSSIYLCSVGRGGEKLFFGSGTQLSVL.